Detailed here is one TCR beta chain. Antigen: not known. This entry comes from a study of T cell responses to AZD1222 COVID-19 vaccine. Generated by immunoSEQ multiplex PCR, the TCRdb table keeps only in-frame clones and is missing some. This repertoire shows hundreds of thousands of clones, around 93% found once; its top ten account for around 0.5%. The germline V gene encodes CDR1 LNHDA and CDR2 SQIVND (reference sequence). V lost 4 bases, J lost 9 bases, and 19 bases lay in between. This CDR3 has 15 amino acids. Whole-study results and caveats: Among the donors, most were white British and more were female, and clonal diversity was possibly underestimated. Repertoires in all cases were sampled only once the peak T cell response had passed. Vaccine-associated CD4 TCRs spanned spike, dominant at 160-218 and 743-854.

This specimen was peripheral blood, taken 28 days after the second AZD1222 dose. The TCR comes from an adult who received the AZD1222 COVID-19 vaccine. The chain joins TRBV19 to TRBJ2-1; D is undetermined. The CDR3, as DNA: TGTGCCAGTAGTACCCGGGCCCCTTTCTCCGGTGAGCAGTTCTTC. Encoded protein: CASSTRAPFSGEQFF.